This T cell receptor (beta chain) was sequenced for a study of early stage breast cancer tumors (dated by TCRdb to about 2017). In terms of the full investigation: Of the 15 or so invasive breast tumors, about 13 were found to be estrogen receptor-positive, progesterone receptor-positive and HER2-negative. On average, each sample had roughly 9.5-fold read coverage. About 65% of the 12 ER+/PR+/HER2- tumors were invasive ductal carcinomas, while the other four were invasive lobular carcinomas. Across all samples, about 2.9 million templates representing roughly 1,100,000 unique clonotypes were detected.

A note on this clone: Its target antigen remains unknown. No much larger clone exists at a distance of one base, and base qualities are not known.

The study profiled bulk TCR beta-chain repertoires in matched peripheral blood, tumor and adjacent normal breast tissue taken from approximately 15 patients with early-stage breast cancer. Before surgery, whole blood (roughly 4.5-10 mL) was collected into EDTA tubes and processed within 2 hours. Ficoll-Paque centrifugation in SepMate-50 tubes was used to isolate peripheral blood mononuclear cells. PBMCs were cryopreserved in aliquots of roughly 1.8 to 4 million cells in roughly 90% FBS with around 10% DMSO and kept in liquid nitrogen. Genomic DNA was extracted with the Qiagen AllPrep DNA/RNA Mini kit. Each sample was amplified in two independent genomic DNA replicates, using about 0.47 ug for blood and roughly 1.5 ug for tumor or normal breast. Following the manufacturer's instructions, the ImmunoSeq Intro kit was used to carry out TCRB sequencing on genomic DNA. Multiplex PCR was run for around 30 cycles using proprietary primers and spike-in control sequences for absolute quantification. Single-end 150-bp reads were used to sequence an 87-bp fragment spanning the CDR3 and the flanking V and J genes. Each lane of an Illumina MiSeq running version 3.0 chemistry carried seven multiplexed samples, with two replicates apiece. The authors processed their data as follows. The vendor's proprietary pipeline handled the raw data processing, merging both replicates into a single result for each sample. Clonotypes were defined as productive rearrangements sharing the V-gene family, CDR3 amino acid sequence and J-gene segment. To compute clonality, the normalized Shannon entropy (Pielou evenness) of TCRB abundances was subtracted from 1. To estimate T cell density, the total number of templates was divided by the input cell count, which was inferred from how much DNA went in. Recon with default parameters was used to estimate total repertoire diversity and clonality. A clonotype was considered tumor-enriched if its abundance in tumor exceeded 0.1% and was at least 32-fold higher than its abundance in normal breast. The table comes from immuneACCESS by way of TCRdb, which keeps in-frame sequences with V and J called. Part of the clones is missing from these tables; in studies checked, under half for an unresolved V gene and the rest for unknown reasons. V, J and clone size were drawn from that table, and D and trimming were deduced from the DNA. Within this sample are 25,000 to 30,000 clones, with about 70% of them counted one time only. In total, the top ten clones hold around 34% of the sample.

The CDR3, from cysteine to phenylalanine, totals 15 residues. The kept DNA is CDR3 alone, 45 bases in frame from the first base. The germline V and J ends show losses of 2 bases and 10 bases respectively, and no gene match explains 9 bases of the junction. CDR1 and CDR2 were assigned from the germline V gene (reference sequence) as MNHEY and SMNVEV. What the research found in general, with its limitations: Compared with adjacent normal breast tissue, tumors had higher clonality and roughly 2.5-fold greater T cell density. Bulk genomic DNA sequencing of unsorted cells missed chain pairing and functional markers such as CD4, CD8 and FOXP3. The small cohort size prevented analysis by tumor subtype. Repertoires from blood and normal breast were more alike than repertoires from blood and tumor, and in about 85% of the 16 patients, comparing each tissue with blood separated tumor from normal. Enriched TCRB sequences shared across patients were mostly commonly generated sequences, unlikely to play an important role in the tumor microenvironment.

Sequencing was carried out using blood. The clonotype was recovered from a person aged 45 to 59 with breast cancer. The sequence is built from TRBV27 and TRBJ2-1, with TRBD2 identical over 9 junction bases. The CDR3 protein: CASSLIAGEGAEQFF. The DNA sequence is given as TGTGCCAGCAGTTTAATAGCGGGAGAGGGGGCGGAGCAGTTCTTC.